These T cell receptor beta chains were read from a single sample in a study of shared clonotypes between healthy human individuals. The protocol was immunoSEQ multiplex PCR, while the TCRdb copy is restricted to in-frame clones and leaves out a portion. The top ten clones hold 0.36% of a sample with roughly 2,500,000 clones, 93% of them seen once. Sequenced material: naive CD4+ T cells from PBMCs. These receptor sequences come from a man aged 18-30 years in good health. Some clones in this sample may be carry-over from other donors' samples. Each CDR3 is given with its conserved first and last residue. D genes are given only for firm matches. Only part of the rows carry a size: once, few, many, or a class if the clone is expanded.

D gene: TRBD1
clone size: -
V gene: TRBV27
J gene: TRBJ2-7
CDR3 length: 17
CDR3 protein: CASSLSIRTGSRYEQYF
CDR3 DNA: TGTGCCAGCAGTTTATCGATTCGGACAGGGAGTAGGTACGAGCAGTACTTC

D gene: TRBD2
clone size: -
V gene: TRBV7-2
J gene: TRBJ2-7
CDR3 length: 16
CDR3 protein: CASSIYGLAGGYEQYF
CDR3 DNA: TGTGCCAGCAGCATATACGGACTAGCGGGAGGCTACGAGCAGTACTTC

D gene: -
clone size: -
V gene: TRBV6-4
J gene: TRBJ1-3
CDR3 length: 13
CDR3 protein: CASSADSGNTIYF
CDR3 DNA: TGTGCCAGCTCCGCCGACTCTGGAAACACCATATATTTT

D gene: -
clone size: -
V gene: TRBV28
J gene: TRBJ1-2
CDR3 length: 15
CDR3 protein: CASSSPGTANYGYTF
CDR3 DNA: TGTGCCAGCAGTTCCCCGGGTACGGCGAACTATGGCTACACCTTC

D gene: TRBD2
clone size: -
V gene: TRBV5-1
J gene: TRBJ2-3
CDR3 length: 15
CDR3 protein: CASGTTGTRGDTQYF
CDR3 DNA: TGCGCCAGCGGAACGACCGGGACTAGGGGGGATACGCAGTATTTT

D gene: TRBD2
clone size: once
V gene: TRBV29-1
J gene: TRBJ2-3
CDR3 length: 16
CDR3 protein: CSVASQRGTSTDTQYF
CDR3 DNA: TGCAGCGTTGCGTCCCAGCGGGGGACTAGCACAGATACGCAGTATTTT

D gene: -
clone size: -
V gene: TRBV18
J gene: TRBJ1-2
CDR3 length: 12
CDR3 protein: CASSPPGVIYTF
CDR3 DNA: TGTGCCAGCTCACCACCCGGGGTAATCTACACCTTC

D gene: -
clone size: few
V gene: TRBV27
J gene: TRBJ1-4
CDR3 length: 14
CDR3 protein: CASRASRESEKLFF
CDR3 DNA: TGTGCCAGCAGGGCGAGCAGGGAGAGTGAAAAACTGTTTTTT

D gene: -
clone size: -
V gene: TRBV7-2
J gene: TRBJ2-7
CDR3 length: 13
CDR3 protein: CASSRSGAHEQYF
CDR3 DNA: TGTGCCAGCAGTCGTTCAGGGGCCCACGAGCAGTACTTC

D gene: -
clone size: -
V gene: TRBV30
J gene: TRBJ1-1
CDR3 length: 13
CDR3 protein: CASSRGDGIEAFF
CDR3 DNA: TGTGCCTCTTCTCGTGGGGACGGTATTGAAGCTTTCTTT

D gene: -
clone size: -
V gene: TRBV11-3
J gene: TRBJ1-3
CDR3 length: 14
CDR3 protein: CASSSVGSGNTIYF
CDR3 DNA: TGTGCCAGCAGCTCGGTCGGGTCTGGAAACACCATATATTTT

D gene: -
clone size: -
V gene: TRBV7-9
J gene: TRBJ1-1
CDR3 length: 13
CDR3 protein: CASSYGGETEAFF
CDR3 DNA: TGTGCCAGCAGCTATGGCGGGGAAACTGAAGCTTTCTTT

D gene: TRBD2
clone size: -
V gene: TRBV6-6
J gene: TRBJ2-1
CDR3 length: 14
CDR3 protein: CASTEAGPYNEQFF
CDR3 DNA: TGTGCCAGCACCGAAGCGGGGCCATACAATGAGCAGTTCTTC

D gene: -
clone size: -
V gene: TRBV5-1
J gene: TRBJ2-3
CDR3 length: 13
CDR3 protein: CASNPASTDTQYF
CDR3 DNA: TGCGCCAGCAATCCCGCTAGCACAGATACGCAGTATTTT

D gene: -
clone size: once
V gene: TRBV6-5
J gene: TRBJ2-7
CDR3 length: 12
CDR3 protein: CASSYGLNEQYF
CDR3 DNA: TGTGCCAGCAGCTACGGACTTAACGAGCAGTACTTC

D gene: -
clone size: -
V gene: TRBV5-1
J gene: TRBJ1-5
CDR3 length: 13
CDR3 protein: CASSLSGSQPQHF
CDR3 DNA: TGCGCCAGCAGCTTGTCAGGGAGTCAGCCCCAGCATTTT

D gene: TRBD1
clone size: -
V gene: TRBV6-6
J gene: TRBJ2-5
CDR3 length: 14
CDR3 protein: CASSYPGTEGTQYF
CDR3 DNA: TGTGCCAGCAGTTACCCAGGGACAGAGGGGACCCAGTACTTC

D gene: -
clone size: once
V gene: TRBV4-3
J gene: TRBJ2-1
CDR3 length: 15
CDR3 protein: CASSQVISGYNEQFF
CDR3 DNA: TGCGCCAGCAGCCAGGTTATTAGCGGCTACAATGAGCAGTTCTTC

D gene: -
clone size: -
V gene: TRBV28
J gene: TRBJ2-7
CDR3 length: 14
CDR3 protein: CASSLSGSTYEQYF
CDR3 DNA: TGTGCCAGCAGTTTATCGGGCAGCACCTACGAGCAGTACTTC

D gene: -
clone size: -
V gene: TRBV5-1
J gene: TRBJ1-2
CDR3 length: 15
CDR3 protein: CASSPNPTEPYGYTF
CDR3 DNA: TGCGCCAGCAGCCCCAATCCGACGGAACCCTATGGCTACACCTTC

D gene: -
clone size: -
V gene: TRBV7-9
J gene: TRBJ1-3
CDR3 length: 13
CDR3 protein: CASSLFVGNTIYF
CDR3 DNA: TGTGCCAGCAGCTTATTCGTCGGAAACACCATATATTTT

D gene: -
clone size: -
V gene: TRBV6-1
J gene: TRBJ2-3
CDR3 length: 14
CDR3 protein: CASSKVPGTDTQYF
CDR3 DNA: TGTGCCAGTTCAAAAGTGCCAGGCACAGATACGCAGTATTTT

D gene: -
clone size: -
V gene: TRBV28
J gene: TRBJ2-2
CDR3 length: 17
CDR3 protein: CASSSYFSREDTGELFF
CDR3 DNA: TGTGCCAGCAGTTCCTACTTCTCCAGGGAGGACACCGGGGAGCTGTTTTTT

D gene: TRBD1
clone size: -
V gene: TRBV4-2
J gene: TRBJ1-4
CDR3 length: 17
CDR3 protein: CASSQVSGARGHEKLFF
CDR3 DNA: TGTGCCAGCAGCCAAGTTTCCGGTGCCAGGGGGCATGAAAAACTGTTTTTT

D gene: -
clone size: -
V gene: TRBV7-9
J gene: TRBJ2-7
CDR3 length: 13
CDR3 protein: CASSLQVPYEQYF
CDR3 DNA: TGTGCCAGCAGCTTACAAGTTCCCTACGAGCAGTACTTC

D gene: TRBD2
clone size: -
V gene: TRBV7-6
J gene: TRBJ2-3
CDR3 length: 18
CDR3 protein: CASSVLAGLDHRADTQYF
CDR3 DNA: TGTGCCAGCAGCGTTCTAGCGGGACTAGACCACCGGGCAGATACGCAGTATTTT

D gene: TRBD1
clone size: -
V gene: TRBV10-3
J gene: TRBJ2-7
CDR3 length: 13
CDR3 protein: CAIRGQTTYEQYF
CDR3 DNA: TGTGCCATCAGGGGACAGACAACCTACGAGCAGTACTTC

D gene: -
clone size: -
V gene: TRBV28
J gene: TRBJ1-4
CDR3 length: 16
CDR3 protein: CASSFIRGGAREKLFF
CDR3 DNA: TGTGCCAGCAGTTTCATAAGAGGGGGAGCTCGTGAAAAACTGTTTTTT

D gene: -
clone size: once
V gene: TRBV7-8
J gene: TRBJ2-1
CDR3 length: 15
CDR3 protein: CASSPGAQTYNEQFF
CDR3 DNA: TGTGCCAGCAGCCCGGGGGCCCAGACTTACAATGAGCAGTTCTTC

D gene: TRBD1
clone size: once
V gene: TRBV4-3
J gene: TRBJ1-1
CDR3 length: 17
CDR3 protein: CASSQLKDRQGLRKAFF
CDR3 DNA: TGCGCCAGCAGCCAATTAAAGGACCGACAGGGACTCCGGAAAGCTTTCTTT

D gene: -
clone size: -
V gene: TRBV11-3
J gene: TRBJ2-7
CDR3 length: 14
CDR3 protein: CASSLGGAVYEQYF
CDR3 DNA: TGTGCCAGCAGCTTAGGGGGGGCGGTCTACGAGCAGTACTTC

D gene: -
clone size: -
V gene: TRBV7-9
J gene: TRBJ2-3
CDR3 length: 16
CDR3 protein: CASSLDWRPGTDTQYF
CDR3 DNA: TGTGCCAGCAGCTTAGACTGGCGACCGGGGACCGATACGCAGTATTTT

D gene: -
clone size: -
V gene: TRBV28
J gene: TRBJ2-3
CDR3 length: 13
CDR3 protein: CASSRGPTDTQYF
CDR3 DNA: TGTGCCAGCAGTCGGGGCCCCACAGATACGCAGTATTTT

D gene: -
clone size: -
V gene: TRBV5-6
J gene: TRBJ1-3
CDR3 length: 17
CDR3 protein: CASSQTENRASGNTIYF
CDR3 DNA: TGTGCCAGCAGCCAGACAGAAAACAGGGCCTCTGGAAACACCATATATTTT

D gene: TRBD1
clone size: -
V gene: TRBV9
J gene: TRBJ1-2
CDR3 length: 15
CDR3 protein: CASSVVTGGYYSSTF
CDR3 DNA: TGTGCCAGCAGCGTAGTGACAGGGGGCTACTATAGCTCCACCTTC

D gene: -
clone size: -
V gene: TRBV4-1
J gene: TRBJ2-7
CDR3 length: 15
CDR3 protein: CASSQPGVPPYEQYF
CDR3 DNA: TGCGCCAGCAGCCAACCCGGGGTACCACCCTACGAGCAGTACTTC

D gene: -
clone size: -
V gene: TRBV27
J gene: TRBJ2-1
CDR3 length: 11
CDR3 protein: CASTDYNEQFF
CDR3 DNA: TGTGCCAGCACCGACTACAATGAGCAGTTCTTC

D gene: -
clone size: -
V gene: TRBV6-5
J gene: TRBJ1-1
CDR3 length: 14
CDR3 protein: CASRSGTQNTEAFF
CDR3 DNA: TGTGCCAGCAGGTCCGGGACACAGAACACTGAAGCTTTCTTT

D gene: TRBD2
clone size: once
V gene: TRBV11-2
J gene: TRBJ2-7
CDR3 length: 13
CDR3 protein: CASSLRIAGEQYF
CDR3 DNA: TGTGCCAGCAGCTTAAGAATAGCGGGGGAGCAGTACTTC

D gene: -
clone size: -
V gene: TRBV6-1
J gene: TRBJ1-1
CDR3 length: 16
CDR3 protein: CASSEPGKRANTEAFF
CDR3 DNA: TGTGCCAGCAGTGAACCGGGCAAACGCGCGAACACTGAAGCTTTCTTT

D gene: TRBD2
clone size: -
V gene: TRBV7-2
J gene: TRBJ2-5
CDR3 length: 14
CDR3 protein: CASSLRGGLETQYF
CDR3 DNA: TGTGCCAGCAGCCTACGGGGGGGCCTCGAGACCCAGTACTTC

D gene: TRBD1
clone size: -
V gene: TRBV19
J gene: TRBJ2-2
CDR3 length: 16
CDR3 protein: CASRPTGQGETGELFF
CDR3 DNA: TGTGCCAGTAGGCCCACGGGACAGGGCGAAACCGGGGAGCTGTTTTTT

D gene: TRBD2
clone size: -
V gene: TRBV9
J gene: TRBJ2-3
CDR3 length: 16
CDR3 protein: CASSVALTSGTDTQYF
CDR3 DNA: TGTGCCAGCAGCGTAGCCCTGACTAGCGGCACAGATACGCAGTATTTT

D gene: -
clone size: -
V gene: TRBV6-5
J gene: TRBJ1-1
CDR3 length: 13
CDR3 protein: CASSVDGTKMAFF
CDR3 DNA: TGTGCCAGCAGTGTAGATGGGACGAAGATGGCTTTCTTT